These 30 T cell receptor beta chains originate from one sample sequenced in a study of graft-versus-host responses after intestinal transplantation. Sequenced by immunoSEQ multiplex PCR; TCRdb stores in-frame clones only, minus some. Among 95,000 to 150,000 clones listed, 85% to 95% were seen once. Their antigens are not known. Sequenced here: unstimulated CD4+ T cells sorted from spleen or lymph node cells, sampled before intestinal transplant. The receptors derive from a human donor who received an intestinal transplant.

The V gene is TRBV6-1, the J gene TRBJ2-1, with D possibly being TRBD1 (5 bases). CDR3 length: 15 amino acids. Trimming took 7 bases from V and 0 from J, leaving 13 bases between them. CDR1 and CDR2 from the germline V gene are MNHNS and SASEGT. The CDR3 region is CASTFRASSYNEQFF. The CDR3 DNA follows: TGTGCCAGCACCTTCAGGGCTAGCTCCTACAATGAGCAGTTCTTC.

The CDR3 reads CASSETSGRKETQYF. CDR3 DNA sequence: TGTGCCAGCAGCGAAACTAGCGGGAGAAAAGAGACCCAGTACTTC. The chain couples TRBV9 to TRBJ2-5, with TRBD2 matching 11 bases. Germline trimming cut 3 bases from V and 3 bases from J; bases unmatched to any gene: 4. The germline V gene has CDR1 SGDLS and CDR2 YYNGEE. The CDR3 is made up of 15 amino acids.

This clone appeared a single time. The genes are TRBV5-1 and TRBJ2-1; D may correspond to TRBD1 or TRBD2 (5 bases each). Germline CDR1 SGHRS, CDR2 YFSETQ. The CDR3 consists of 16 residues. Trimming removed 0 bases from V and 8 bases from J, with 18 bases in between. Here the CDR3 DNA reads TGCGCCAGCAGCTTGGTCTCGGGACGCAGACATCATGAGCAGTTCTTC. It translates to CASSLVSGRRHHEQFF.

The CDR3 reads CASSPRIGQGNYGYTF. Written as DNA, the CDR3 is TGTGCCAGCAGCCCCCGCATCGGACAGGGTAACTATGGCTACACCTTC. The genes are TRBV11-2 and TRBJ1-2; 8 bases fit TRBD1. CDR3 size: 16 residues. Looked up from germline, CDR1 is SGHAT and CDR2 is FQNNGV. V shed 5 bases, J shed 1 base, and the junction held 9 bases outside the gene matches.

The rearrangement links TRBV4-2 to TRBJ2-2, with D uncertain. V lost 5 bases and J lost 3, with 10 bases in between. Per the germline V gene, CDR1 is LGHNA and CDR2 is YNFKEQ. The CDR3 runs 14 residues. CDR3 loop: CASSYSKYTGELFF. The CDR3 DNA is TGTGCCAGCAGCTACTCTAAGTACACCGGGGAGCTGTTTTTT.

The chain carries TRBV25-1 and TRBJ2-7; D not certain. CDR1 is MGHDK, CDR2 SYGVNS, per germline. Trimming left V 9 bases short and J 6 bases short, with 12 bases between. The CDR3 extends over 11 amino acids. The CDR3: CARVREAEQYF. The CDR3 DNA is TGTGCCAGGGTTCGTGAGGCCGAGCAGTACTTC.

The V call is TRBV7-3, the J call TRBJ1-5; D ambiguous. V lost 3 bases, J lost 7 bases, and 10 bases lay in between. Germline CDR1 and CDR2: SGHTA and FQGTGA. The CDR3 spans 13 residues. The DNA of the CDR3 is TGTGCCAGCAGCTTGGGTTCCGAGCAGCCCCAGCATTTT. It specifies CASSLGSEQPQHF.

The gene calls are TRBV7-8 and TRBJ2-5, with D possibly called TRBD1 or TRBD2 (7 bases each). The germline V gene has CDR1 SGHVS and CDR2 FQNEAQ. The ends were cut back, 8 bases at V and 7 bases at J, with 20 bases in the middle. The CDR3 has 14 residues. The CDR3 is CASGRGEGAGTQYF. In nucleotides, the CDR3 is TGTGCCAGCGGACGGGGGGAGGGGGCAGGGACCCAGTACTTC.

This chain uses TRBV7-9 with TRBJ1-4; D call uncertain. V was clipped by 1 base and J by 0 bases, with 9 bases between them. CDR1 SEHNR and CDR2 FQNEAQ come from the germline V gene (reference sequence). The CDR3 has 16 amino acids. CDR3 loop: CASSLVVGTTNEKLFF. The CDR3 DNA follows: TGTGCCAGCAGCTTAGTGGTCGGAACAACTAATGAAAAACTGTTTTTT.

The DNA for the CDR3 is TGTGCCAGCAGTGAAGCGACAGGTAGGGCTTTCTTT. Translating gives CASSEATGRAFF. This rearrangement joins TRBV6-1 to TRBJ1-1, with D possibly matching TRBD1 (6 bases). V lost 0 bases, J lost 11 bases, and 10 bases lay in between. Germline V gene data show CDR1 as MNHNS and CDR2 as SASEGT. CDR3 length equals 12 residues.

The rearrangement uses TRBV2 and TRBJ1-1; 9 bases are a match to TRBD1. The CDR3 runs 14 residues. Germline assignment: CDR1 SNHLY and CDR2 FYNNEI. The CDR3 sequence: CATQRTGGYTEAFF. DNA for the CDR3: TGTGCGACCCAGCGTACAGGGGGCTACACTGAAGCTTTCTTT.

V usage is TRBV11-3 and J usage is TRBJ1-2; 9 nucleotides align to TRBD1. CDR1 is SGHNT and CDR2 is YENEEA in the germline V gene. The trim removed 5 bases at V and 4 bases at J, leaving 17 bases unmatched. CDR3 length equals 18 residues. CDR3 DNA: TGTGCCAGCAGCCAAAGGGGGACAGGGTCTTCAGTCGGCTATGGCTACACCTTC. Translated: CASSQRGTGSSVGYGYTF.

The chain recombines TRBV15 with TRBJ2-1; TRBD1 matches at 8 bases. The CDR3 spans 15 residues. V shed 1 base and J 7 bases; nucleotides not matched to a gene: 6. Germline V CDR1 and CDR2: LNHNV, YYDKDF (reference sequence). The CDR3 DNA follows: TGTGCCACCAGCAGAGTACAGGGGGTTCTTAATGAGCAGTTCTTC. This codes for CATSRVQGVLNEQFF.

The chain has TRBV27 and TRBJ2-1, with 8 bases matching TRBD2. This CDR3 comprises 11 residues. The germline CDR1 and CDR2 sequences are MNHEY and SMNVEV (reference sequence). The V gene end was trimmed by 6 bases and the J gene end by 12 bases; junction bases not matched to a gene: 4. The CDR3 loop is CASSGRVGQFF. The CDR3 region has the DNA TGTGCCAGCAGCGGGAGGGTAGGGCAGTTCTTC.

The CDR3: CASSYSIGGINNEQFF. In DNA form, the CDR3 reads TGTGCCAGCAGTTACTCCATTGGCGGGATCAACAATGAGCAGTTCTTC. This chain links TRBV6-5 with TRBJ2-1; TRBD2 is a possible D gene (6 bases). V was trimmed by 0 bases and J by 5 bases, leaving 14 bases between them. Per the germline V gene, CDR1 is MNHEY and CDR2 is SVGAGI. The CDR3 contains 16 residues.

Only one count was recorded for this clone. This rearrangement joins TRBV5-6 to TRBJ2-4; 7 positions agree with TRBD1. The V gene end was trimmed by 5 bases and the J gene end by 10 bases; junction bases not matched to a gene: 9. Germline assignment: CDR1 SGHDT and CDR2 YYEEEE. This CDR3 region has 13 residues. DNA for the CDR3: TGTGCCAGCAGTCCCGGGACAGAGAAGATTCAGTACTTC. Translating it yields CASSPGTEKIQYF.

The count of this clone is one. The chain is built from TRBV5-4 and TRBJ1-1, with D maybe TRBD1 (5 bases). The CDR3 has 14 amino acids. CDR1 SGHNT and CDR2 YYREEE come from the germline V gene (reference sequence). V was trimmed by 5 bases and J by 0 bases, leaving 11 bases between them. The CDR3 spells CASSSGPLNTEAFF. The CDR3 DNA follows: TGTGCCAGCAGTTCGGGACCCTTGAACACTGAAGCTTTCTTT.

The chain is built from TRBV4-2 and TRBJ2-7, with 13 bases fitting TRBD2. CDR3 length equals 17 residues. V was clipped by 4 bases and J by 2 bases; unmatched bases: 8. CDR1 and CDR2 (germline): LGHNA, YNFKEQ. The CDR3 coding sequence is TGTGCCAGCAGCCTGAGACTAGCGGGAGGAGGAGCCTACGAGCAGTACTTC. Its translation: CASSLRLAGGGAYEQYF.

CDR3 nucleotide sequence: TGTGCCAGCAGCTTGGCCGGTACAGCGTACACAGATACGCAGTATTTT. Protein: CASSLAGTAYTDTQYF. This chain joins TRBV5-4 and TRBJ2-3; D ambiguous. The V end lost 0 bases, the J end lost 2 bases, and 13 bases lay between the germline ends. Germline V gene lookup returns CDR1 SGHNT and CDR2 YYREEE (reference sequence). The CDR3 length is 16 residues.

The gene calls are TRBV6-1 and TRBJ1-5; the D is unclear. Per the germline V gene, CDR1 is MNHNS and CDR2 is SASEGT. The V gene lost 4 bases and the J gene lost 7 bases, with 8 bases spanning the gap. The CDR3 runs 12 residues. The CDR3 DNA sequence: TGTGCCAGCAGTGTTCCTACGCAGCCCCAGCATTTT. This translates into CASSVPTQPQHF.

In its sample, this clone was seen once. The chain has TRBV6-6 and TRBJ2-7, with D unclear. The V gene lost 4 bases and the J gene lost 4 bases, with 17 bases spanning the gap. Germline values: CDR1 MNHNY, CDR2 SVGAGI (reference sequence). The CDR3 has 15 amino acids. CDR3 bases: TGTGCCAGCAGTTCTGGGCTTACAACTCTTTACGAGCAGTACTTC. Translated, it gives CASSSGLTTLYEQYF.

V and J are TRBV5-1 and TRBJ2-1, with D uncertain. The CDR3 is 12 residues long. CDR1 and CDR2 (germline): SGHRS, YFSETQ. Trimming stripped 4 bases from V and 7 bases from J, with 9 bases between. CDR3 protein: CASSPYSNEQFF. CDR3 coding DNA: TGCGCCAGCAGCCCCTATAGTAATGAGCAGTTCTTC. Based on the CDR3 plus reference TRBV5-1 and TRBJ2-1, the full variable domain is KAGVTQTPRYLIKTRGQQVTLSCSPISGHRSVSWYQQTPGQGLQFLFEYFSETQRNKGNFPGRFSGRQFSNSRSEMNVSTLELGDSALYLCASSPYSNEQFFGPGTRLTVL.

The V gene is TRBV18, the J gene TRBJ2-7, with 7 bases matching TRBD2. The V gene end was trimmed by 2 bases and the J gene end by 2 bases; junction bases not matched to a gene: 0. The CDR3 covers 13 residues. Per germline, CDR1 KGHSH and CDR2 LQKENI. The DNA of the CDR3 is TGTGCCAGCTCACCAAGCGGGGCCTACGAGCAGTACTTC. It codes for CASSPSGAYEQYF.

V and J are TRBV4-1 and TRBJ1-1; TRBD1 matches 9 bases. The germline V gene encodes CDR1 MGHRA and CDR2 YSYEKL. CDR3 length equals 18 residues. The V and J ends lost 0 bases and 4 bases, in that order; junction bases with no gene match: 12. DNA for the CDR3: TGCGCCAGCAGCCAAGATAGGGGGACAGGGAATTTTGCCACTGAAGCTTTCTTT. It translates to CASSQDRGTGNFATEAFF.

The J gene is TRBJ1-2, the V gene TRBV4-2, with 8 bases lining up with TRBD1. V trimming: 4 bases; J trimming: 1 base; junction bases outside the gene matches: 5. Germline lookup yields CDR1 LGHNA and CDR2 YNFKEQ. The CDR3 runs 15 residues. CDR3 sequence: CASSLRGTGNYGYTF. The CDR3, as DNA: TGTGCCAGCAGCCTTCGTGGGACAGGTAACTATGGCTACACCTTC.

V and J are TRBV6-5 and TRBJ2-3; a possible D gene is TRBD1 (6 bases). Trimming removed 10 bases at V and 7 bases at J, with 21 bases between. Per germline, CDR1 MNHEY and CDR2 SVGAGI. The CDR3 is 14 residues long. Written as DNA, the CDR3 is TGTGCCACCGCCCCCCATGACGGGACAAATACGCAGTATTTT. Its protein is CATAPHDGTNTQYF.

The rearrangement links TRBV28 to TRBJ2-7; possibly TRBD1 or TRBD2 for D (5 bases each). Looked up from germline, CDR1 is MDHEN and CDR2 is SYDVKM. The CDR3 has 10 residues. V lost 10 bases and J 6 bases, leaving 10 bases between the germline ends. CDR3 coding DNA: TGTGCCACCCACGGGGCCGAGCAGTACTTC. It encodes CATHGAEQYF.

The chain recombines TRBV14 with TRBJ2-5; D uncertain. Trimming left V 8 bases short and J 0 bases short, with 19 bases between. The germline gives CDR1 SGHDN, CDR2 FVKESK. The CDR3 is 16 residues long. For the CDR3, the DNA is TGTGCCAGCGCCGAAATTGCCCCTGCGTACCAAGAGACCCAGTACTTC. Translation: CASAEIAPAYQETQYF.

The CDR3 DNA is TGTGCCAGCAGCTTAGCGGGGACTAGTAAGTACTTC. Translation gives CASSLAGTSKYF. The chain couples TRBV7-9 to TRBJ2-7; 8 bases are a match to TRBD2. J lost 11 bases, V lost 0 bases, and 3 bases had no gene match. Germline V gene lookup returns CDR1 SEHNR and CDR2 FQNEAQ (reference sequence). CDR3 length: 12 amino acids.

This rearrangement joins TRBV9 to TRBJ2-7; D may be TRBD2 (6 bases). V lost 0 bases to trimming and J lost 2 bases, with 6 bases between them. The CDR3 sequence is 13 residues long. Germline V CDR1 and CDR2: SGDLS, YYNGEE. CDR3 coding DNA: TGTGCCAGCAGCGTAGGGACTACCTACGAGCAGTACTTC. It yields the protein CASSVGTTYEQYF.